This TCR beta chain was sequenced in a study of T cell responses to AZD1222 COVID-19 vaccine. The V gene lost 7 bases and the J gene lost 4 bases, with 13 bases spanning the gap. The CDR3 sequence is 13 residues long. CDR1 is MNHEY and CDR2 is SMNVEV in the germline V gene (reference sequence). The repertoire was sequenced with immunoSEQ multiplex PCR; TCRdb's copy has only in-frame clones and lacks some. The sample yields 140,000 or so clones, approximately 85% seen once. The TCR comes from an adult who received the MenACWY meningococcal vaccine as a control. The sample in question was peripheral blood, obtained 28 days after the second dose of the MenACWY control vaccine. The chain joins TRBV27 to TRBJ1-2; D is possibly TRBD1 (5 bases). CDR3 in amino acids: CASKTGTGYGYTF. For the CDR3, the DNA is TGTGCCAGCAAAACCGGGACGGGCTATGGCTACACCTTC.